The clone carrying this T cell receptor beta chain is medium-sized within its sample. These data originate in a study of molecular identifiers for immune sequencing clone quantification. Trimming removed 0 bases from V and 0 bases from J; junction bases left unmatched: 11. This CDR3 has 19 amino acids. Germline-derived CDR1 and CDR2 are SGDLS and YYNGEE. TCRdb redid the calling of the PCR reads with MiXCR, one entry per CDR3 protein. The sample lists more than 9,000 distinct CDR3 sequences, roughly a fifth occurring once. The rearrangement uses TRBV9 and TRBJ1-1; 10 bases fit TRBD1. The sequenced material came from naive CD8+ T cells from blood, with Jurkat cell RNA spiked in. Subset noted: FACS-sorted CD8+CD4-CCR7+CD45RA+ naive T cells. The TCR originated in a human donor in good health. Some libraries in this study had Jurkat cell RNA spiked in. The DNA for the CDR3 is TGTGCCAGCAGCGTAGCCAACCAGGACAGGGGGGTATTGAACACTGAAGCTTTCTTT. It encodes CASSVANQDRGVLNTEAFF.